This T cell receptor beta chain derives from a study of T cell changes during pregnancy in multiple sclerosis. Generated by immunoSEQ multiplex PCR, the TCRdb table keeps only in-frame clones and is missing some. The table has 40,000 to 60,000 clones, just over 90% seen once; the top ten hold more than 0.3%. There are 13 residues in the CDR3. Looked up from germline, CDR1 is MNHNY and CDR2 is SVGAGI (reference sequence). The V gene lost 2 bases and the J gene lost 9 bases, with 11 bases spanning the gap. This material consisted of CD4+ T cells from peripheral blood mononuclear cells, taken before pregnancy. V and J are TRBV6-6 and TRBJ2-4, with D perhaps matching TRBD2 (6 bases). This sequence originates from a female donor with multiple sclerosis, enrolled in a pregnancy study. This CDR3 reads CASSYRESIIQYF. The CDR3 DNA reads TGTGCCAGCAGTTACCGGGAGTCGATCATTCAGTACTTC.